This T cell receptor (beta chain) was found in a study of beta chain features in type 1 diabetes. Sorting produced populations that all topped 95% purity. Germline V gene sequence: CDR1 MGHRA, CDR2 YSYEKL. The CDR3 length is 15 residues. Details on this clone: Its specificity is not known. Mismatch with germline at one junction end may stem from a read error.

Regarding the study as a whole: The question of HLA type influencing TCRB rearrangement was one that remained unresolved here. Among all four CD4+ subsets, Type 1 diabetes patients had TCRB CDR3s that were moderately but significantly shorter. Compared with healthy donors, patients appeared to share more similar naive, central memory and regulatory TCRB repertoires. VDJ junctions in type 1 diabetes patients carried more deletions and fewer insertions.

As every portion of the isolated RNA was reverse transcribed, the sequencing read expressed TCRB transcripts. The repertoire was sequenced with immunoSEQ multiplex PCR; TCRdb's copy has only in-frame clones and lacks some. Of some 240,000 clones listed, roughly 16% are singletons. The sequencing sample was made of naive CD4+ T cells from blood. V is TRBV4-1 and J is TRBJ2-5; possibly TRBD1 or TRBD2 for D (6 bases each). This TCR was sampled from a young man with type 1 diabetes. CDR3 sequence (DNA): TGTGCCAGCAGCTTGCTGCCGGGGGCTGAAGAGACCCAGTACTTC. Amino acids: CASSLLPGAEETQYF.